The present entry profiles one TCR beta chain with its context. It was with random hexamers that roughly 0.5 to 1 ug RNA was reverse transcribed. TCRdb re-derived calls from the immunoSEQ multiplex PCR reads in MiXCR, one entry per CDR3 protein. This table has 150,000 to 200,000 distinct CDR3 sequences, just under 95% appearing once. This specimen comes from a study of CD8 T cells in Susac syndrome. V gave up 3 bases and J gave up 4 bases, with 10 bases separating them. Germline assignment: CDR1 GTSNPN and CDR2 SVGIG (reference sequence). The CDR3 loop spans 14 amino acids. The chain combines TRBV30 with TRBJ2-6, with D perhaps TRBD1 (6 bases). The TCR comes from a human donor in good health. Sequenced input: CD4+ T cells from PBMCs. CDR3 DNA: TGTGCCTGGAGAATGGGGGCCGGGGCCAACGTCCTGACTTTC. Translated, it gives CAWRMGAGANVLTF.